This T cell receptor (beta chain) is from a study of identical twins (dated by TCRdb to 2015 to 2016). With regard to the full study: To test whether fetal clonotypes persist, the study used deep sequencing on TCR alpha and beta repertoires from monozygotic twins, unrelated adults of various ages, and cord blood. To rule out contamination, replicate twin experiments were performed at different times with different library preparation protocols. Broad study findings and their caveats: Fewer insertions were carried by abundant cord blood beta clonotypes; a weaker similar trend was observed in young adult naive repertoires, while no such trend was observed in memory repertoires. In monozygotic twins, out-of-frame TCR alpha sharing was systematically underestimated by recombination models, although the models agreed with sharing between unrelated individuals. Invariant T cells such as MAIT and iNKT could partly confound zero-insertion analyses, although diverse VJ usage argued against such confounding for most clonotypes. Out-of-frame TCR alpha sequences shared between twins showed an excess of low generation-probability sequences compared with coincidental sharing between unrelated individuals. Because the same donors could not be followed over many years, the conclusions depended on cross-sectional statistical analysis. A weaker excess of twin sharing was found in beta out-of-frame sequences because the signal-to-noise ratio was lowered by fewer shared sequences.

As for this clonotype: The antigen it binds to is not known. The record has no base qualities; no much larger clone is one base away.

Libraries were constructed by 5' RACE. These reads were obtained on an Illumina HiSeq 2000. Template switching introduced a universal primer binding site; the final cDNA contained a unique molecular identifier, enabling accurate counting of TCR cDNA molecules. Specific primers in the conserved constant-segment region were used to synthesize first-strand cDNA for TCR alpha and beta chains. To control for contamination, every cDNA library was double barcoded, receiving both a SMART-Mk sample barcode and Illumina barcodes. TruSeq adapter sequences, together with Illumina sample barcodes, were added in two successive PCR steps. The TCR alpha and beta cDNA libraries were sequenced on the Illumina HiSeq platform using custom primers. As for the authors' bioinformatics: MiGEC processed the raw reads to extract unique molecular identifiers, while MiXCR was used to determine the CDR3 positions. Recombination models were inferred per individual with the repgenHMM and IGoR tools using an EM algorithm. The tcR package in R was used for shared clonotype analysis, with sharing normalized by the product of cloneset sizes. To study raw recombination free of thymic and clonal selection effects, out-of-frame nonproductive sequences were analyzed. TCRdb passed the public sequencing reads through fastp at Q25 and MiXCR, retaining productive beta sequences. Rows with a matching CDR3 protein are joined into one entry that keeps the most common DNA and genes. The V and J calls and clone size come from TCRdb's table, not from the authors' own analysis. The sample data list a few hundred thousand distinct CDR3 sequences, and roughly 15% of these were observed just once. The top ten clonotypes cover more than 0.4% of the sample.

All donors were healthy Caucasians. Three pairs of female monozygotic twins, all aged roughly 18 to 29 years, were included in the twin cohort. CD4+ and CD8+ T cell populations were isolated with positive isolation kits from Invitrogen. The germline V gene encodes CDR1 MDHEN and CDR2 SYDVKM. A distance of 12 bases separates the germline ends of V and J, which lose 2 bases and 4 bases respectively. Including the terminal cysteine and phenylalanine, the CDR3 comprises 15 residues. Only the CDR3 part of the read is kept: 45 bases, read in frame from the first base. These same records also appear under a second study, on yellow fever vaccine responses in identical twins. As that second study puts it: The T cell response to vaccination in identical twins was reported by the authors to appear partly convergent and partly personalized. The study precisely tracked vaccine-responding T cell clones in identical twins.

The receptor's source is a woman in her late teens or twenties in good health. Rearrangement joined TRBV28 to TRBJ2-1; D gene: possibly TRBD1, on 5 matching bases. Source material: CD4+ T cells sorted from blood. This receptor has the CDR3 CASSLLRTNYNEQFF. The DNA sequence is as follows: TGTGCCAGCAGTTTACTTAGGACAAATTACAATGAGCAGTTCTTC. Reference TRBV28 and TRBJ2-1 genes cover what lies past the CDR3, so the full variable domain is DVKVTQSSRYLVKRTGEKVFLECVQDMDHENMFWYRQDPGLGLRLIYFSYDVKMKEKGDIPEGYSVSREKKERFSLILESASTNQTSMYLCASSLLRTNYNEQFFGPGTRLTVL.